Below, one T cell receptor (beta chain) is given with its context. Its antigen is not identified. Expressed TCRB transcripts were sequenced because the isolated RNA had all been reverse transcribed beforehand. The data were produced by immunoSEQ multiplex PCR, yet TCRdb's version contains in-frame clones alone and is incomplete. The sample carries about 140,000 clones, 6% to 7.5% recorded once. Germline values: CDR1 SGHNT, CDR2 YENEEA. The length of the CDR3 is 14 residues. V was shortened by 5 bases and J by 7 bases, with 14 bases between the two germline ends. This sample was included in a study of beta chain features in type 1 diabetes. Study-wide results and caveats: PCR might pick shorter templates more often, in the same way for patients and controls. Diminished insertions and augmented deletions at VDJ junctions characterized type 1 diabetes patients. When Type 1 diabetes patients were examined, their TCRB CDR3s proved moderately but significantly shorter in all four CD4+ subsets.

The sample consisted of central memory CD4+ T cells from blood. The chain recombines TRBV11-3 with TRBJ2-2, with D perhaps matching TRBD2 (5 bases). The receptor was derived from a woman aged 25 to 45 in good health. CDR3 in DNA: TGTGCCAGCAGCACCGGGTTTGCGGGCGGGGAGCTGTTTTTT. Protein sequence: CASSTGFAGGELFF.